This T cell receptor beta chain was sequenced in a study of blood T cells in healthy people across ages. Study-wide findings and caveats: With donor CMV status unknown, expanded clonotype changes were possibly confounded.

Note on this clonotype: Its specificity is unknown.

Germline V gene sequence: CDR1 MNHNS, CDR2 SASEGT. The CDR3 totals 14 residues. Trimming cost V 2 bases and J 0 bases, with 7 bases left between them. A second PCR, run for about 7 to 11 cycles, used a sample-barcoded 5' primer plus a J-beta primer mix. TCRdb processed the 5' RACE reads anew with MiXCR; each CDR3 protein has one entry. The sample contains around 780,000 distinct CDR3 sequences, around a quarter of which appear only once. The sample was also linked to a second study, of T cells of mothers and their children.

This sequence was found in a boy aged 10-17 years in good health. Material: blood. The chain is built from TRBV6-1 and TRBJ2-5; D remains unclear. The CDR3 loop is CASSELNNQETQYF. As DNA, the CDR3 is TGTGCCAGCAGTGAACTGAACAACCAAGAGACCCAGTACTTC.